A single sample is the source of the 16 T cell receptor beta chains below, sequenced in a study of T cell responses to AZD1222 COVID-19 vaccine. Produced via immunoSEQ multiplex PCR; TCRdb's table is partial and in-frame only. This sample yields around 130,000 clones, of which roughly nine tenths are seen a single time; 5.4% belongs to the top ten. The source material was peripheral blood, sampled on day 0 of AZD1222 vaccination. The receptor set was obtained from an adult in good health.

V usage is TRBV6-5 and J usage is TRBJ2-7; D gene ambiguous. This CDR3 region has 13 residues. Germline CDR1 and CDR2: MNHEY and SVGAGI. Trimming took 6 bases from V and 6 from J, leaving 15 bases between them. For the CDR3, the DNA is TGTGCCAGCAGGCCCCACGTTAGTGGCGAGCAGTACTTC. This translates into CASRPHVSGEQYF.

The J gene is TRBJ2-7, the V gene TRBV10-3; 7 bases map to TRBD1. Germline assignment: CDR1 ENHRY and CDR2 SYGVKD. There are 17 residues in the CDR3. Germline trimming cut 6 bases from V and 0 bases from J; bases unmatched to any gene: 14. The DNA for the CDR3 is TGTGCCATCAGCGCCGACCTGACAGGGAAAAGCTCCTACGAGCAGTACTTC. It codes for CAISADLTGKSSYEQYF.

The CDR3 is CASYTHPNEQFF. CDR3 DNA sequence: TGCGCCAGCTATACACACCCCAATGAGCAGTTCTTC. The chain employs TRBV5-1 and TRBJ2-1; D call uncertain. CDR1 is SGHRS and CDR2 is YFSETQ in the germline V gene. V shed 7 bases and J shed 6 bases, with 11 bases lying between them. The CDR3 spans 12 residues.

CDR3 nucleotides: TGTGCCAGCCGAGCGGGAGGCCGACACCGGGGAGCTGTTTTT. Translation: CASRAGGRHRGAVF. The chain joins TRBV21-1 to TRBJ2-2; the table's TRBD2 call for D was not verified on the DNA. TRBV21-1 is tagged as a pseudogene. This CDR3 has 14 amino acids.

CDR3 residues: CARFPGQGSNTGELFF. The DNA for the CDR3 is TGTGCCAGATTCCCGGGACAGGGATCGAACACCGGGGAGCTGTTTTTT. The genes are TRBV15 and TRBJ2-2; 9 bases fit TRBD1. Germline V gives CDR1 LNHNV, CDR2 YYDKDF (reference sequence). After removal of 10 bases from V and 0 bases from J, the junction contained 9 bases not matched to a gene. CDR3 length equals 16 residues.

The chain recombines TRBV12-5 with TRBJ1-2; D perhaps matches TRBD1 (5 bases). The CDR3 runs to 11 residues. Trimming left V 8 bases short and J 8 bases short, with 12 bases between. From germline, CDR1 is LGHNT and CDR2 FRNRAP. CDR3 nucleotides: TGTGCTAGTCAGGGCGTTAGCGGCTACACCTTC. This codes for CASQGVSGYTF.

The genes are TRBV7-6 and TRBJ1-1; no clear D gene. Trimming removed 1 base from V and 4 bases from J, with 19 bases in between. Germline V gene sequence: CDR1 SGHVS, CDR2 FNYEAQ. This CDR3 has 17 residues. The CDR3: CASSLGTAGNALTEAFF. In DNA form, the CDR3 reads TGTGCCAGCAGCTTAGGAACGGCAGGAAATGCTCTCACTGAAGCTTTCTTT.

CDR3 nucleotide sequence: TGTGCCAGCAGCCCGCGGGACAGGGACCACGAGCAGTACTTC. This sequence encodes CASSPRDRDHEQYF. The chain carries TRBV9 and TRBJ2-7, with 9 bases aligning to TRBD1. The CDR3 is made up of 14 amino acids. V gave up 4 bases and J gave up 5 bases; unmatched junction bases: 7. Germline CDR1 and CDR2: SGDLS and YYNGEE.

The J gene is TRBJ1-1, the V gene TRBV9, with D tentatively TRBD1 (6 bases). With 3 bases removed from V and 6 bases from J, the gap between germline ends came to 12 bases. The CDR3 totals 13 residues. The V gene's germline CDR1 is SGDLS and CDR2 YYNGEE. CDR3 amino acids: CASSATGFAEAFF. CDR3 nucleotide sequence: TGTGCCAGCAGCGCGACAGGTTTCGCTGAAGCTTTCTTT.

The rearrangement links TRBV5-4 to TRBJ1-1; D might be TRBD1 (6 bases). V lost 4 bases to trimming and J lost 1 base, with 20 bases between them. Germline-derived CDR1 and CDR2 are SGHNT and YYREEE (reference sequence). This CDR3 spans 17 amino acids. CDR3 loop: CASSPNPRGQANTEAFF. Written as DNA, the CDR3 is TGTGCCAGCAGCCCTAATCCTCGGGGGCAGGCGAACACTGAAGCTTTCTTT.

CDR3 loop: CAWSPGTGVSPLHF. CDR3 nucleotide sequence: TGTGCCTGGAGTCCCGGGACAGGGGTTTCACCCCTCCACTTT. The chain joins TRBV30 to TRBJ1-6; 10 nucleotides line up with TRBD1. The length of the CDR3 is 14 residues. The germline gives CDR1 GTSNPN, CDR2 SVGIG (reference sequence). J was trimmed by 9 bases and V by 2 bases; bases with no gene match: 4.

The gene calls are TRBV14 and TRBJ1-5; no definite D call. The CDR3 covers 13 residues. Trimming removed 0 bases from V and 6 bases from J, with 6 bases in between. The germline gives CDR1 SGHDN, CDR2 FVKESK. CDR3 in amino acids: CASSQDIGQPQHF. CDR3 DNA: TGTGCCAGCAGCCAAGATATTGGTCAGCCCCAGCATTTT.

This chain uses TRBV15 with TRBJ2-7; D may be TRBD1 or TRBD2 (5 bases each). V was pared by 4 bases and J by 9 bases, with 10 bases between. The CDR3 has 11 amino acids. The V gene's germline CDR1 is LNHNV and CDR2 YYDKDF (reference sequence). CDR3 region: CATSTEGRQYF. In DNA form, the CDR3 reads TGTGCCACCAGCACCGAGGGGAGGCAGTACTTC.

J is TRBJ2-2 and V is TRBV5-1; 10 nucleotides line up with TRBD2. Unmatched junction bases numbered 13, after V lost 4 bases and J lost 4 bases. CDR1 and CDR2 (germline): SGHRS, YFSETQ. CDR3 length: 18 residues. The CDR3 DNA is TGCGCCAGCAGCGCCGGACTTCTAGCGGGAGTAAGCACCGGGGAGCTGTTTTTT. Protein sequence: CASSAGLLAGVSTGELFF. Full variable domain (remainder filled in from reference TRBV5-1 and TRBJ2-2): KAGVTQTPRYLIKTRGQQVTLSCSPISGHRSVSWYQQTPGQGLQFLFEYFSETQRNKGNFPGRFSGRQFSNSRSEMNVSTLELGDSALYLCASSAGLLAGVSTGELFFGEGSRLTVL.

The rearrangement joins TRBV4-1 to TRBJ1-1; no reliable D call. This CDR3 spans 15 amino acids. The germline gives CDR1 MGHRA, CDR2 YSYEKL. V lost 0 bases, J lost 0 bases, and 8 bases lay in between. CDR3 in DNA: TGCGCCAGCAGCCAAGAGCGAGGACTGAACACTGAAGCTTTCTTT. Translating it yields CASSQERGLNTEAFF.

A few counts support this clone. The chain combines TRBV3-1 (or the pseudogene TRBV3-2) with TRBJ1-4; the match to TRBD1 covers 8 bases. Germline V gives CDR1 LGHDT, CDR2 YNNKEL (reference sequence). After removal of 4 bases from V and 5 bases from J, the junction contained 6 bases not matched to a gene. This CDR3 comprises 15 residues. The CDR3 loop reads CASSLRRQGNEKLFF. CDR3 bases: TGTGCCAGCAGCCTGAGGCGACAGGGGAATGAAAAACTGTTTTTT.